One sample yielded the 5 T cell receptor beta chains listed below, sequenced in a study of blood T cell repertoires in COVID-19. The method was immunoSEQ multiplex PCR; TCRdb's version includes in-frame clones alone and lacks a portion of them. The repertoire holds roughly 270,000 clones, with around 90% as singletons. The sequencing sample was made of peripheral blood. The receptors shown here come from a man between 18 and 35 years old with active or convalescent COVID-19.

V gene TRBV5-1 combines with J gene TRBJ2-7; TRBD1 is a possible D gene (6 bases). V was shortened by 4 bases and J by 2 bases, with 10 bases between the two germline ends. The length of the CDR3 is 13 residues. Germline assignment: CDR1 SGHRS and CDR2 YFSETQ. The CDR3 coding sequence is TGCGCCAGCAGCACCGGGACACCCTACGAGCAGTACTTC. This translates into CASSTGTPYEQYF.

The chain joins TRBV10-3 to TRBJ2-3; TRBD2 matches at 15 bases. The germline V gene encodes CDR1 ENHRY and CDR2 SYGVKD. This CDR3 is built from 15 residues. The V gene end was trimmed by 10 bases and the J gene end by 6 bases; junction bases not matched to a gene: 8. The CDR3 DNA reads as TGTGCCACCCGGACTAGCGGGGGGGCCATGGATACGCAGTATTTT. Its translation is CATRTSGGAMDTQYF.

J is TRBJ2-5 and V is TRBV9, with 11 bases aligning to TRBD2. Germline V CDR1 and CDR2: SGDLS, YYNGEE. This CDR3 contains 17 residues. V trimming: 0 bases; J trimming: 1 base; junction bases outside the gene matches: 5. The CDR3 DNA is TGTGCCAGCAGCGTAGCGGCTAGCGGGGGGATCCAAGAGACCCAGTACTTC. It yields the protein CASSVAASGGIQETQYF.

The rearrangement joins TRBV25-1 to TRBJ1-2; D call uncertain. Germline V gene data show CDR1 as MGHDK and CDR2 as SYGVNS. The CDR3 is 14 amino acids. V was trimmed by 2 bases and J by 8 bases, leaving 15 bases between them. CDR3 loop: CASSEAYRVEGYTF. For the CDR3, the DNA is TGTGCCAGCAGTGAAGCTTACCGAGTTGAGGGCTACACCTTC.

The rearrangement links TRBV7-9 to TRBJ2-2, with 7 bases aligning to TRBD1. Germline V CDR1 and CDR2: SEHNR, FQNEAQ (reference sequence). J lost 7 bases, V lost 5 bases, and 16 bases had no gene match. The CDR3 spans 17 residues. CDR3 protein: CASSTRQRQGPIGELFF. DNA for the CDR3: TGTGCCAGCAGCACCCGCCAGAGACAGGGACCAATCGGGGAGCTGTTTTTT.